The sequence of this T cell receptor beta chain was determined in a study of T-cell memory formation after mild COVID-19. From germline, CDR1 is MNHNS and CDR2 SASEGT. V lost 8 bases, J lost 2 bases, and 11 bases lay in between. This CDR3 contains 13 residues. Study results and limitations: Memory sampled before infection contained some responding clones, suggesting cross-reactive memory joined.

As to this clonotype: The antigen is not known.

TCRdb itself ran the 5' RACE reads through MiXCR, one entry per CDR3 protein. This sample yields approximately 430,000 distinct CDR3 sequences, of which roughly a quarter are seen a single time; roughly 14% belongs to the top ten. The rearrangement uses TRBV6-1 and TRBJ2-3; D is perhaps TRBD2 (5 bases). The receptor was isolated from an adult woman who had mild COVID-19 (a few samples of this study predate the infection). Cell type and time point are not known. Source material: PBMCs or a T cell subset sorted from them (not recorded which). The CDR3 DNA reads TGTGCCAGCTCGTCGGGGAACACAGATACGCAGTATTTT. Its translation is CASSSGNTDTQYF.